Described below is a single T cell receptor (beta chain) sequence and its context. The CDR3 is 14 amino acids. Germline loops: CDR1 SEHNR, CDR2 FQNEAQ (reference sequence). The J segment lost 8 bases and the V segment lost 6 bases, leaving 8 bases of the junction unmatched. The Seattle site enrolled patients during active infection and followed them longitudinally. This record belongs to a study of blood T cell repertoires in COVID-19. On the study more broadly: T cells, B-cell-depleted T cells, or PBMCs supplied cDNA or gDNA.

Measured with immunoSEQ multiplex PCR; TCRdb has only the in-frame clones, and not every one. Found here are roughly 180,000 clones, roughly 94% of them singletons; the top ten hold 0.6% to 0.8%. This clonotype originated in a man under 40 with COVID-19, enrolled during active disease. The chain joins TRBV7-9 to TRBJ1-4, with 8 bases lining up with TRBD1. The sample comprised peripheral blood. The DNA of the CDR3 is TGTGCCAGCAGAACCACAGGGGGAGGCGAAAAACTGTTTTTT. This translates into CASRTTGGGEKLFF.